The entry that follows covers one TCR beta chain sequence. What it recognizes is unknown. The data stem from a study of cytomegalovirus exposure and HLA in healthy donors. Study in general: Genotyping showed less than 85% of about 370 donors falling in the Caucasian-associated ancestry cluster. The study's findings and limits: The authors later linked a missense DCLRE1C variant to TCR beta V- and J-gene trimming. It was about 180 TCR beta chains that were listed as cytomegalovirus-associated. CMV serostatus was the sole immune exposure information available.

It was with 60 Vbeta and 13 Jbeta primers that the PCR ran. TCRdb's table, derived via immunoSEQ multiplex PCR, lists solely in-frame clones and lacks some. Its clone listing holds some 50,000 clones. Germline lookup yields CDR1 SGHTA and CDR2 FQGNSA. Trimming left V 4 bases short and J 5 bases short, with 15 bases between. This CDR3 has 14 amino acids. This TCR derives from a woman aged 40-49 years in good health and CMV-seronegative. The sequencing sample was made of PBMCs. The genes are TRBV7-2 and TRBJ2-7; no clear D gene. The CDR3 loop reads CASSSSPAGHEQYF. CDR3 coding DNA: TGTGCCAGCAGCTCCTCCCCCGCTGGCCACGAGCAGTACTTC.